The clone carrying this T cell receptor beta chain was seen many times. TCRdb called the RT-PCR reads again in MiXCR, with one record for every CDR3 protein. Among roughly 700,000 distinct CDR3 sequences listed, approximately 15% were seen once. The source of the sample is a study of response to subunit inactivated influenza vaccine. This CDR3 spans 19 amino acids. Germline CDR1 and CDR2: PRHDT and FYEKMQ (reference sequence). With 4 bases clipped from V and 0 bases from J, the junction kept 8 bases outside the gene matches. The specimen comprised PBMCs from blood, sampled around 14 days before vaccination. The genes are TRBV13 and TRBJ2-1; 14 nucleotides line up with TRBD2. This clonotype originated in a man in his fifties or sixties who received an inactivated influenza vaccine. CDR3 in DNA: TGTGCCAGCAGCTCAGGACTAGCGGGAGGTCTTAGCTCCTACAATGAGCAGTTCTTC. Translated, it gives CASSSGLAGGLSSYNEQFF.